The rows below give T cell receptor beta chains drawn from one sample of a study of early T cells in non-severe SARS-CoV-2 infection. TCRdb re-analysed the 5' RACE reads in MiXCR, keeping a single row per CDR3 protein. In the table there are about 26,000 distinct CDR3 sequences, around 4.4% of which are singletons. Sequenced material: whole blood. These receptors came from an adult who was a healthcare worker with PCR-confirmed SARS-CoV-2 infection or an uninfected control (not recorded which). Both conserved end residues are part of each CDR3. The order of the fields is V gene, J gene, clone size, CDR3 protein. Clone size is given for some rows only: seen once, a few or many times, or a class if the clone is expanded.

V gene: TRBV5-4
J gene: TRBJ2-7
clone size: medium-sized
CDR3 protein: CASSLGGYEQYF

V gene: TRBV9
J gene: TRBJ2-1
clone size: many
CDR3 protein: CASSGSGPYNEQFF

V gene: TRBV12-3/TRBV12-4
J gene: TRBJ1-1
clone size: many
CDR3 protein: CASRPDRADTEAFF

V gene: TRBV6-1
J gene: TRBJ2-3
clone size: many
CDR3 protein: CASSELSGGNTDTQYF

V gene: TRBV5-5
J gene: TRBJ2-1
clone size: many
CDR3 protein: CASSLRQGSSSYNEQFF

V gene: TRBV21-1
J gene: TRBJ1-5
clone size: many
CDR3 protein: CASSNRRHLYPQPQHF

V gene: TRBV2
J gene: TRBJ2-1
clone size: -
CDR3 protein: CASSFANNEQFF

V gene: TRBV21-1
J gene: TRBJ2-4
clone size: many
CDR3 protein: CASSKKGRGCLNIQYF

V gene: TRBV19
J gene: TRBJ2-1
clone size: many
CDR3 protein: CASSKSSGIPIHEQFF

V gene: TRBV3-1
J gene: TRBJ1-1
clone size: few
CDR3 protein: CASSQSVLGTEAFF

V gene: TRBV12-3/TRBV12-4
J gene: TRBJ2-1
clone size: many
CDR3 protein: CASSSRDRGYNEQFF

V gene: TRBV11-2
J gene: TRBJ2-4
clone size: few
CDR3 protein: CASSPGTHIQYF

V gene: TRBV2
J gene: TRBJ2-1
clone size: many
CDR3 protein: CASSPSLAGGSYNEQFF

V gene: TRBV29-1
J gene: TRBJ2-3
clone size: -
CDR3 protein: CSVEVAGGPPDTQYF

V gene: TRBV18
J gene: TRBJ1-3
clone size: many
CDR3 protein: CASSHGPIPGNTIYF

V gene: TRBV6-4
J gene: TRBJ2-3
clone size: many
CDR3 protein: CASSDSRETDTQYF

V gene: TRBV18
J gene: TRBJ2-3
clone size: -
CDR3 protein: CASSPTGGTDTQYF